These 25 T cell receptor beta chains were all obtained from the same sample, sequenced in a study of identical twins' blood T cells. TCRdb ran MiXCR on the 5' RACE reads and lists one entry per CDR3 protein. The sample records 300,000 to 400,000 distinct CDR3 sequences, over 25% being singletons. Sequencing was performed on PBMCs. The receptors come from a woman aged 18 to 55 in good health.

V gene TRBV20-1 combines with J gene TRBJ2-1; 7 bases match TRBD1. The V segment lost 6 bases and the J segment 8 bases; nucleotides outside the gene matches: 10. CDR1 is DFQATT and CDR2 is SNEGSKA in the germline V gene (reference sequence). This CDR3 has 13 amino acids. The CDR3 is CSAPTGLYDEQFF. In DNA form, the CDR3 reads TGCAGTGCGCCGACAGGGTTGTACGATGAGCAGTTCTTC.

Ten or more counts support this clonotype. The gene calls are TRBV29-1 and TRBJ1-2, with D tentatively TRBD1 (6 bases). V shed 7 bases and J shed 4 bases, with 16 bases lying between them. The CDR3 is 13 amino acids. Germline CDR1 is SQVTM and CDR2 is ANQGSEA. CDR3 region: CSARLTGSYGYTF. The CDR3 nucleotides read TGCAGCGCTAGACTGACAGGAAGCTATGGCTACACCTTC. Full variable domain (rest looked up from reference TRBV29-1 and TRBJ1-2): SAVISQKPSRDICQRGTSLTIQCQVDSQVTMMFWYRQQPGQSLTLIATANQGSEATYESGFVIDKFPISRPNLTFSTLTVSNMSPEDSSIYLCSARLTGSYGYTFGSGTRLTVV.

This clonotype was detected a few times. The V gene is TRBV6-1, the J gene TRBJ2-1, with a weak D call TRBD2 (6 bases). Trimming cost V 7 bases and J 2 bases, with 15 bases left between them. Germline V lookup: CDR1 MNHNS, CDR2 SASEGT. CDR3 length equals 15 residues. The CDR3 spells CASNLSGQTYNEQFF. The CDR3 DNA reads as TGTGCCAGCAATCTCAGCGGGCAAACCTACAATGAGCAGTTCTTC.

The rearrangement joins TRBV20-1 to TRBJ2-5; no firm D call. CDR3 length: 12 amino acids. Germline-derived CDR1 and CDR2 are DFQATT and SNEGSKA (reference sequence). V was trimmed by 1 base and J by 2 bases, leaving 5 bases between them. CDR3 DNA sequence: TGCAGTGCTAGAGTCGGGCAAGAGACCCAGTACTTC. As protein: CSARVGQETQYF.

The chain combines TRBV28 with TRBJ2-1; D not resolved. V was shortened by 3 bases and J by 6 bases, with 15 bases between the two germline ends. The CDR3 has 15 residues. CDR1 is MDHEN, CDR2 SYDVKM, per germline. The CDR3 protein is CASSFHGRIGNEQFF. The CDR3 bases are TGTGCCAGCAGTTTTCACGGGCGAATAGGCAATGAGCAGTTCTTC.

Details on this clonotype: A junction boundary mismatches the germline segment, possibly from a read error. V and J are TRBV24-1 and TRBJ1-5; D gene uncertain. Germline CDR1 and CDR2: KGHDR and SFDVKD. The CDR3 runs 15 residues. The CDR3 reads CATPKGQYSDQPQHF. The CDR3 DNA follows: TGTGCCACCCCGAAAGGGCAGTATAGCGATCAGCCCCAGCATTTT.

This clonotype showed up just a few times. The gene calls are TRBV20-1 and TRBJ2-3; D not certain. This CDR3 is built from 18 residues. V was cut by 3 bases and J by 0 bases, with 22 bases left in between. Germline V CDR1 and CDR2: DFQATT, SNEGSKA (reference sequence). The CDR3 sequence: CSASRVTWARTSTDTQYF. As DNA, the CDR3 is TGCAGTGCTAGTCGGGTGACTTGGGCCCGCACTAGCACAGATACGCAGTATTTT.

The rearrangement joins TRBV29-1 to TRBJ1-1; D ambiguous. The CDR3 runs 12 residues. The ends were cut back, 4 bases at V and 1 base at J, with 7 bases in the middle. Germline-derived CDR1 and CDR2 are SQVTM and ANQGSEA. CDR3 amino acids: CSVVNRNTEAFF. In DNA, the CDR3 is TGCAGCGTTGTAAATAGGAACACTGAAGCTTTCTTT.

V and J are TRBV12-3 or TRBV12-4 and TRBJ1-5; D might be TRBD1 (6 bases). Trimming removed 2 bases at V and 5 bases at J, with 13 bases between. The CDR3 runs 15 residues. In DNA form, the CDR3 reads TGTGCCAGCAGTTTACGGATAGGGGGGGATCAGCCCCAGCATTTT. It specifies CASSLRIGGDQPQHF.

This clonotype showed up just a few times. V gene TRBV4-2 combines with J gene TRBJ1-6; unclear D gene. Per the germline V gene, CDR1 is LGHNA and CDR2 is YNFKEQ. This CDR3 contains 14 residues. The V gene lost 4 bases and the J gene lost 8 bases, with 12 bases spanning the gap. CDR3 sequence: CASSPQSVDSPLHF. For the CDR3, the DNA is TGTGCCAGCAGCCCACAGAGTGTAGATTCACCCCTCCACTTT.

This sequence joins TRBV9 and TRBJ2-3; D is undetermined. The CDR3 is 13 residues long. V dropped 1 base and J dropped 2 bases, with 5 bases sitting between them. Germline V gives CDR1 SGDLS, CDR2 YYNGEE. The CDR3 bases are TGTGCCAGCAGCGTACTCTACACAGATACGCAGTATTTT. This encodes CASSVLYTDTQYF. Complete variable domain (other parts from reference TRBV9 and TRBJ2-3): DSGVTQTPKHLITATGQRVTLRCSPRSGDLSVYWYQQSLDQGLQFLIQYYNGEERAKGNILERFSAQQFPDLHSELNLSSLELGDSALYFCASSVLYTDTQYFGPGTRLTVL.

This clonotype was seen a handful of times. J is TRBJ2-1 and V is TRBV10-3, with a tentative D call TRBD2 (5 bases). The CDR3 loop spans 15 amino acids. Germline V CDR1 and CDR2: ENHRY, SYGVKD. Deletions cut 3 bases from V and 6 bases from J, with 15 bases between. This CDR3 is CAISDGRSGGNEQFF. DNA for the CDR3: TGTGCCATCAGTGACGGCAGGAGCGGAGGCAATGAGCAGTTCTTC.

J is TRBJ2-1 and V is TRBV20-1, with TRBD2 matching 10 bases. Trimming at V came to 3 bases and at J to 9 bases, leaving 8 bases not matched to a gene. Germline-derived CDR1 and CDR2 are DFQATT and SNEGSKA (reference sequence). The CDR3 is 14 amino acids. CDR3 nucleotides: TGCAGTGCTAGGGGGGCTAGCGGGAGAGGTGAGCAGTTCTTC. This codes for CSARGASGRGEQFF.

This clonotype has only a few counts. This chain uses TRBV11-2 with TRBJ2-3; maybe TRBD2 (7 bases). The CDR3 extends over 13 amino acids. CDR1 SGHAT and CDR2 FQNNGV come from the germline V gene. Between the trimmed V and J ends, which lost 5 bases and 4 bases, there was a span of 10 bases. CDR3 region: CASSRGGADTQYF. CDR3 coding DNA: TGTGCCAGCAGCCGCGGGGGCGCAGATACGCAGTATTTT.

The CDR3 DNA follows: TGCAGTGCTGGTTCCTACGAGCAGTACTTC. Translated: CSAGSYEQYF. The chain joins TRBV20-1 to TRBJ2-7, with D unresolved. The V and J ends lost 5 bases and 1 base respectively, with 3 bases between them. The CDR3 consists of 10 residues. Germline V lookup: CDR1 DFQATT, CDR2 SNEGSKA (reference sequence).

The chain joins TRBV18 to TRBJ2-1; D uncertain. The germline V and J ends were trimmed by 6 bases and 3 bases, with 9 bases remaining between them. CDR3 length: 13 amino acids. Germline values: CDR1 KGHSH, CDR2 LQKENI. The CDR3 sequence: CASSVDLYNEQFF. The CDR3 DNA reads TGTGCCAGCTCCGTCGACCTCTACAATGAGCAGTTCTTC.

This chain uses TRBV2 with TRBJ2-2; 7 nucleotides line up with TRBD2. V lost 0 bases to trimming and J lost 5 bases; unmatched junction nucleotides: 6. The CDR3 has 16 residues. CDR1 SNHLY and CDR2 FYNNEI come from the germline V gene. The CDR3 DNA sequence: TGTGCCAGCAGTGAAGCCGGGGGGAGCCGAACCGGGGAGCTGTTTTTT. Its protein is CASSEAGGSRTGELFF.

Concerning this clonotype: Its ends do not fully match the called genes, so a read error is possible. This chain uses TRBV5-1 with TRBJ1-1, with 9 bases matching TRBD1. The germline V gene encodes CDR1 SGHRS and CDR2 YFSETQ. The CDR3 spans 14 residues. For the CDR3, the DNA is TGCGCCAGCACTCAACAGGGGGCGAACACTGAAACTTTCTTT. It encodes CASTQQGANTETFF.

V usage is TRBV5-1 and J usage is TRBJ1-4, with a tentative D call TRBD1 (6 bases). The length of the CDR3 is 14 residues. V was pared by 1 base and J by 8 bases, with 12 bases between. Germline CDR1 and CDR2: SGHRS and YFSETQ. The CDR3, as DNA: TGCGCCAGCAGCTTGCGAACAGGGAACGAAAAACTGTTTTTT. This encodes CASSLRTGNEKLFF.

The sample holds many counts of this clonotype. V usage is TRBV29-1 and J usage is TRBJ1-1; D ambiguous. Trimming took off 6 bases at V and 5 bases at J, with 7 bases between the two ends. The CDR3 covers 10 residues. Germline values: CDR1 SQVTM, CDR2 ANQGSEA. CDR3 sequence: CSVRRTEAFF. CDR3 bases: TGCAGCGTCAGGCGGACTGAAGCTTTCTTT. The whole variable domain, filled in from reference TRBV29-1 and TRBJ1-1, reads SAVISQKPSRDICQRGTSLTIQCQVDSQVTMMFWYRQQPGQSLTLIATANQGSEATYESGFVIDKFPISRPNLTFSTLTVSNMSPEDSSIYLCSVRRTEAFFGQGTRLTVV.

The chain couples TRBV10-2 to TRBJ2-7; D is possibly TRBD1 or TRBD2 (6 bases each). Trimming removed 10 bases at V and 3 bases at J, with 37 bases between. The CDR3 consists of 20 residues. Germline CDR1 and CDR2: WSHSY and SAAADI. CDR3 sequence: CATRGCSETSGSKTSYEQYF. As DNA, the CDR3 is TGCGCCACCAGGGGATGCTCCGAGACCAGCGGGTCCAAGACAAGCTACGAGCAGTACTTC.

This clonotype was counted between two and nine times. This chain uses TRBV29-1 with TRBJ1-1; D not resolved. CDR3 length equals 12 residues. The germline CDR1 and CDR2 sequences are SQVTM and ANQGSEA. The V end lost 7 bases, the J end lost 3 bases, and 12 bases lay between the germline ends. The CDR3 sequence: CSAWRVDTEAFF. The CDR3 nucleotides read TGCAGCGCTTGGAGGGTGGACACTGAAGCTTTCTTT.

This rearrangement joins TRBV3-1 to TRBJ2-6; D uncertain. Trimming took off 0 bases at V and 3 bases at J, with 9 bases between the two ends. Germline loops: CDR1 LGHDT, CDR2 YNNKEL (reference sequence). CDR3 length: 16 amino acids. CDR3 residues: CASSQDPRVGANVLTF. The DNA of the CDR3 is TGTGCCAGCAGCCAAGATCCGAGAGTTGGGGCCAACGTCCTGACTTTC. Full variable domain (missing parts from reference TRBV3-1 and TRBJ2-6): DTAVSQTPKYLVTQMGNDKSIKCEQNLGHDTMYWYKQDSKKFLKIMFSYNNKELIINETVPNRFSPKSPDKAHLNLHINSLELGDSAVYFCASSQDPRVGANVLTFGAGSRLTVL.

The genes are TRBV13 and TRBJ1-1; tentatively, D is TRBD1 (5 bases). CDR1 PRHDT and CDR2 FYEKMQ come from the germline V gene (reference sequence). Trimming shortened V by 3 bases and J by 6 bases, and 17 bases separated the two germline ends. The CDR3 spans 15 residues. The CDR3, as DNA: TGTGCCAGCAGCTTGCCCCAGGGCCGGGGTGCTGAAGCTTTCTTT. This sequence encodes CASSLPQGRGAEAFF.

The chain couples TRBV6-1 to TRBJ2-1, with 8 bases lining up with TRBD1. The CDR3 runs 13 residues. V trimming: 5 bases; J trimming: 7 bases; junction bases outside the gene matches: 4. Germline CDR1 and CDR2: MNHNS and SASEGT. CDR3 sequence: CASSSTGENEQFF. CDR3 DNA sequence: TGTGCCAGCAGTTCGACAGGGGAAAATGAGCAGTTCTTC.